This TCR beta chain came from a study of breast tumors, draining lymph nodes, adjacent tissues (dated by TCRdb to 2016 to 2017). Broadly, across the study: Breast cancer patients provided tumor, adjacent nontumor tissue and axillary lymph nodes, and the study compared the TCR beta repertoires across these three sources. The study was designed to assess the relationships and possible T-cell exchange between tumor, surrounding tissue and draining lymph node repertoires in human breast cancer. Overall results and qualifications from the work: The study presented the conclusion that tumor T cells originate in lymph nodes as consistent with a hypothesis, not as something directly demonstrated. Tumor and nontumor tissue repertoires were significantly more similar in luminal-like than in basal-like breast cancer. Tumor T-cell repertoires showed less diversity than lymph node repertoires and more diversity than nontumor tissue repertoires, and tumor T-cell repertoires showed preferential V and J gene usage. A scenario in which most tumor T cells derive from the lymph node and then expand within tumor tissue was judged to be consistent with the data.

Sequenced using an Illumina HiSeq 2000. TCR beta chain libraries were generated by multiplex PCR amplification. High-throughput sequencing was used to analyze the amplified TCR beta chain products. TCRdb redid the processing of the public reads, applying fastp at Q25 and MiXCR, and retained in-frame beta chains. Duplicate CDR3 protein sequences are folded into a single record with the most common DNA and genes. A total of around 290,000 distinct CDR3 sequences appear in this sample, around 31% of them only once. The top ten constitute 0.85% to 1.2% of the sample. V is shortened by 2 bases, J by 1 base, and the region joining them spans 3 bases. CDR1 is given as SGHTA and CDR2 as FQGTGA, both from the germline V gene. From the cysteine up to the phenylalanine, the CDR3 has a length of 14 residues. Just the 42-base CDR3 DNA is kept, in frame starting at base 1. The axillary draining lymph nodes of breast cancer patients were the source of the lymph node samples.

This clonotype occurred many times. It has no known antigen specificity. Base qualities were left out, and no much larger clone turns up one base away. What was sequenced was axillary lymph node tissue. This TCR was recovered from a female donor with breast cancer. Some clones in this sample may be carry-over from other donors' samples. The chain couples TRBV7-3 to TRBJ2-6, with no reliable assignment of the D segment. CDR3 protein: CASSLDSGANVLTF. The DNA reads as follows: TGTGCCAGCAGCTTAGATTCTGGGGCCAACGTCCTGACTTTC.